The text below deals with one T cell receptor beta chain. The antigen remains undetermined. This sample stems from a study of shared clonotypes between healthy human individuals. Turning to the study itself: CD4 naive and CD4 memory each took three plates per donor, while CD8 naive took two and CD8 memory one.

Assay runs were performed at deep level. Clones were read by immunoSEQ multiplex PCR, and TCRdb kept only the in-frame ones, dropping some. The sample holds around 700,000 clones, roughly 94% seen once. Naive CD8 cells lacked CD45RO, underwent positive selection for CCR7 and left out terminally differentiated effector memory CD45RA+ cells. General observations from the study: Non-shared clonotypes had lower generation probabilities than clonotypes shared by all four sorted-subset donors. Sampling was confined to blood; repertoires within tissues likely differ.

CDR3 size: 14 residues. Trimming removed 7 bases at V and 5 bases at J, with 18 bases between. The germline gives CDR1 MNHEY, CDR2 SMNVEV (reference sequence). The sequenced sample consisted of naive CD8+ T cells sorted from blood. The sequence came from a man aged 25 to 45 in good health. The chain has TRBV27 and TRBJ2-7; a weak D match, TRBD1 (6 bases). The chain's CDR3 is CASKGTSLTNEQYF. CDR3 coding DNA: TGTGCCAGCAAGGGGACATCCTTAACCAACGAGCAGTACTTC.